The 15 T cell receptor beta chains below come from one sample, sequenced in a study of beta chain features in type 1 diabetes. Of the isolated RNA, all was reverse transcribed, and so the sequenced material was expressed TCRB transcripts. This table comes from immunoSEQ multiplex PCR, and its TCRdb copy is limited to in-frame clones, with some not included. Altogether about 400,000 clones are present, approximately 12% being singletons, with the ten largest covering more than 0.015%. Material for sequencing was naive CD4+ T cells from blood. These receptors were taken from a man between 18 and 35 years old in good health.

The J gene is TRBJ2-5, the V gene TRBV5-6, with D perhaps TRBD1 (5 bases). From germline, CDR1 is SGHDT and CDR2 YYEEEE. The CDR3 has 13 residues. The V and J ends lost 2 bases and 4 bases respectively, with 9 bases between them. The CDR3 region has the DNA TGTGCCAGCAGCTTCACAGGTCGAGAGACCCAGTACTTC. Translation: CASSFTGRETQYF.

This clone has a handful of counts. The chain uses TRBV10-3 and TRBJ2-3, with 7 bases that match TRBD1. The junction had 4 bases not matched to a gene; V was cut back by 0 bases and J by 1 base. This CDR3 comprises 16 residues. Germline CDR1 reads ENHRY; CDR2 reads SYGVKD. The CDR3 sequence is CAISESLDRGTDTQYF. CDR3 bases: TGTGCCATCAGTGAGTCGCTAGACAGGGGCACAGATACGCAGTATTTT.

The sample holds a few counts of this clone. This sequence joins TRBV7-3 and TRBJ2-1, with D tentatively TRBD1 (6 bases). The CDR3 is 12 amino acids. The V end lost 5 bases, the J end lost 14 bases, and 16 bases lay between the germline ends. Germline CDR1 is SGHTA and CDR2 is FQGTGA. CDR3 region: CASSLTQGHEFF. In nucleotides, the CDR3 is TGTGCCAGCAGCCTGACCCAGGGGCACGAGTTCTTC.

This clone has a handful of counts. The rearrangement links TRBV18 to TRBJ1-1; 7 bases align to TRBD1. Germline loops: CDR1 KGHSH, CDR2 LQKENI. The CDR3 is 13 amino acids. V shed 3 bases, J shed 11 bases, and the junction held 9 bases outside the gene matches. The CDR3 nucleotides read TGTGCCAGCTCACCCCCGGGACAGACTTTGGCTTTCTTT. It yields the protein CASSPPGQTLAFF.

This chain connects TRBV18 to TRBJ1-5, with D possibly matching TRBD1 (6 bases). The CDR3 consists of 15 residues. Trimming took 2 bases from V and 4 from J, leaving 12 bases between them. Germline assignment: CDR1 KGHSH and CDR2 LQKENI. CDR3 loop: CASSPGSGVNQPQHF. The CDR3 nucleotides are TGTGCCAGCTCACCAGGTTCAGGGGTGAATCAGCCCCAGCATTTT. Combining the CDR3 with reference TRBV18 and TRBJ1-5 gives the whole variable domain NAGVMQNPRHLVRRRGQEARLRCSPMKGHSHVYWYRQLPEEGLKFMVYLQKENIIDESGMPKERFSAEFPKEGPSILRIQQVVRGDSAAYFCASSPGSGVNQPQHFGDGTRLSIL.

This clone was detected only a few times. The CDR3 bases are TGTGCCAGCAGCTTGGCCTACTCAGGGGGTTCCTACGAGCAGTACTTC. Its protein product is CASSLAYSGGSYEQYF. The rearrangement uses TRBV5-4 and TRBJ2-7, with 7 bases matching TRBD1. CDR1 and CDR2 from the germline V gene are SGHNT and YYREEE (reference sequence). CDR3 size: 16 residues. V was pared by 0 bases and J by 1 base, with 7 bases of the junction left unmatched.

The sample holds a few counts of this clone. The J gene is TRBJ1-4, the V gene TRBV29-1, with D perhaps TRBD1 (6 bases). This CDR3 region has 11 residues. Trimming left V 4 bases short and J 14 bases short, with 14 bases between. CDR1 SQVTM and CDR2 ANQGSEA come from the germline V gene. The CDR3 nucleotides are TGCAGCGTTGCGGGAGGGGGGCGGCTGTTTTTT. Translating gives CSVAGGGRLFF.

This chain joins TRBV6-5 and TRBJ2-5, with TRBD1 identical over 9 bases. The length of the CDR3 is 15 residues. After removal of 6 bases from V and 2 bases from J, the junction contained 7 bases not matched to a gene. Germline values: CDR1 MNHEY, CDR2 SVGAGI. The CDR3 loop is CASRQQGAGQETQYF. The CDR3 DNA follows: TGTGCCAGCAGGCAACAGGGGGCCGGGCAAGAGACCCAGTACTTC.

This clone was counted only a few times. The chain carries TRBV6-5 and TRBJ2-5; D call uncertain. CDR3 length: 14 amino acids. In germline, CDR1 is MNHEY, CDR2 SVGAGI. The V gene lost 0 bases and the J gene lost 5 bases, with 10 bases spanning the gap. The CDR3 DNA reads TGTGCCAGCAGTTACTCTTACAGTACGGAGACCCAGTACTTC. Residues: CASSYSYSTETQYF.

This chain uses TRBV29-1 with TRBJ2-3, with D possibly being TRBD2 (6 bases). Trimming stripped 4 bases from V and 0 bases from J, with 17 bases between. This CDR3 has 16 amino acids. Per germline, CDR1 SQVTM and CDR2 ANQGSEA. CDR3 nucleotides: TGCAGCGTTGGCGGGGTTACGCCAACTAGCACAGATACGCAGTATTTT. It codes for CSVGGVTPTSTDTQYF.

In this sample, this clone turned up a few times. This sequence joins TRBV6-5 and TRBJ2-7, with D hard to call. The CDR3 is made up of 14 amino acids. The germline V and J ends were trimmed by 6 bases and 5 bases, with 17 bases remaining between them. CDR1 MNHEY and CDR2 SVGAGI come from the germline V gene. CDR3 region: CASSRDQDWDEQYF. The CDR3 nucleotides read TGTGCCAGCAGCCGCGACCAAGACTGGGACGAGCAGTACTTC.

As DNA, the CDR3 is TGCGCCAGCAGCTCCATGCAAGTCGTGCGGACAGGGCCCTCCAATGAGCAGTTCTTC. Its protein product is CASSSMQVVRTGPSNEQFF. The V and J genes are TRBV5-1 and TRBJ2-1, with 8 positions matching TRBD1. The CDR3 covers 19 residues. Trimming removed 3 bases from V and 6 bases from J; junction bases left unmatched: 20. CDR1 and CDR2 from the germline V gene are SGHRS and YFSETQ.

The CDR3 reads CASSVGRDGWETQYF. CDR3 nucleotides: TGTGCCAGCAGCGTAGGGCGGGATGGTTGGGAGACCCAGTACTTC. The V and J genes are TRBV9 and TRBJ2-5; TRBD2 is a possible D gene (6 bases). From germline, CDR1 is SGDLS and CDR2 YYNGEE. The CDR3 is 15 amino acids. Trimming took off 0 bases at V and 5 bases at J, with 14 bases between the two ends.

This rearrangement joins TRBV7-2 to TRBJ1-2; TRBD1 agrees at 11 bases. In germline, CDR1 is SGHTA, CDR2 FQGNSA. J gave up 3 bases and V 5 bases, and 5 bases lay outside the gene matches. This CDR3 has 15 residues. The CDR3 DNA follows: TGTGCCAGCAGCCTCGGACAGGGGGCATACTATGGCTACACCTTC. Translated: CASSLGQGAYYGYTF.

This clone has a handful of counts. V gene TRBV5-4 combines with J gene TRBJ2-3, with D tentatively TRBD1 (5 bases). The CDR3 sequence is 13 residues long. Germline assignment: CDR1 SGHNT and CDR2 YYREEE (reference sequence). Trimming removed 7 bases at V and 2 bases at J, with 11 bases between. CDR3 nucleotide sequence: TGTGCCAGCCGACAGTCCTTCACAGATACGCAGTATTTT. Protein sequence: CASRQSFTDTQYF.